These 11 T cell receptor beta chains were sequenced from one sample in a study of shared clonotypes between healthy human individuals. Using immunoSEQ multiplex PCR, the repertoire was profiled, and TCRdb retains in-frame clones only, with some absent. Of 300,000 to 400,000 clones listed, around 67% are singletons. The sequenced sample consisted of memory CD4+ T cells sorted from blood. Subset of the sample: CD45RA-negative fraction. The receptors derive from a man in his thirties or forties in good health.

CDR3 amino acids: CASSVGGISYEQYF. The CDR3 DNA sequence: TGTGCCAGCAGCGTAGGGGGAATATCCTACGAGCAGTACTTC. The V and J genes are TRBV9 and TRBJ2-7; no clear D. Germline V gene data show CDR1 as SGDLS and CDR2 as YYNGEE. V was pared by 0 bases and J by 1 base, with 8 bases between. CDR3 length: 14 residues.

The table lists this clone with a few counts. The rearrangement links TRBV27 to TRBJ1-5; 8 positions match TRBD1. Trimming took 10 bases from V and 3 from J; bases not matched to a gene: 8. CDR1 and CDR2 from the germline V gene are MNHEY and SMNVEV (reference sequence). The CDR3 is 14 amino acids. The CDR3 nucleotides are TGTGCCACCAGCGGACAGGGAGTCAATCAGCCCCAGCATTTT. Encoded protein: CATSGQGVNQPQHF.

The genes are TRBV11-2 and TRBJ2-5; 8 bases map to TRBD2. Germline CDR1 reads SGHAT; CDR2 reads FQNNGV. Trimming cost V 5 bases and J 5 bases; bases outside gene matches: 4. The CDR3 covers 13 residues. The DNA for the CDR3 is TGTGCCAGCAGCAATTCGGGAGGGGAGACCCAGTACTTC. It yields the protein CASSNSGGETQYF.

This clone has just one count. The rearrangement joins TRBV18 to TRBJ1-4, with no clear D. V was cut by 1 base and J by 8 bases, with 8 bases left in between. Germline V gene lookup returns CDR1 KGHSH and CDR2 LQKENI. This CDR3 spans 13 amino acids. In nucleotides, the CDR3 is TGTGCCAGCTCACCACAGTTCCGGGAAAAACTGTTTTTT. Its translation is CASSPQFREKLFF.

The chain joins TRBV9 to TRBJ1-4; tentative D call: TRBD1 (6 bases). Trimming pared 2 bases from V and 5 bases from J, leaving 16 bases between. Per germline, CDR1 SGDLS and CDR2 YYNGEE. The CDR3 totals 16 residues. In DNA form, the CDR3 reads TGTGCCAGCAGCGTCCGGGACACCCTTGTGAATGAAAAACTGTTTTTT. Its translation: CASSVRDTLVNEKLFF.

The genes are TRBV9 and TRBJ2-3, with 8 bases lining up with TRBD2. The V segment lost 0 bases and the J segment 5 bases; nucleotides outside the gene matches: 8. Per the germline V gene, CDR1 is SGDLS and CDR2 is YYNGEE. The CDR3 has 16 amino acids. CDR3 DNA sequence: TGTGCCAGCAGCGTAGTTAGTGCGGGAGGAAGAGATACGCAGTATTTT. Translating it yields CASSVVSAGGRDTQYF.

This clone showed up just once. As DNA, the CDR3 is TGCAGCGTTGTAAGGACAGGGGGCGAGGGGACCCAGTACTTC. It specifies CSVVRTGGEGTQYF. The chain links TRBV29-1 to TRBJ2-5; 11 nucleotides agree with TRBD1. Germline CDR1 reads SQVTM; CDR2 reads ANQGSEA. V shed 4 bases and J 7 bases; nucleotides not matched to a gene: 8. This CDR3 has 14 amino acids.

The chain employs TRBV29-1 and TRBJ2-1; 10 nucleotides line up with TRBD2. The germline V gene has CDR1 SQVTM and CDR2 ANQGSEA. CDR3 length: 16 residues. V gave up 6 bases and J gave up 8 bases; unmatched junction bases: 16. The CDR3 nucleotides read TGCAGCGTGAGGGGCCTGGGGGGACTAGCGACCCATGAGCAGTTCTTC. It is translated as CSVRGLGGLATHEQFF.

The chain carries TRBV2 and TRBJ2-7; possible D gene TRBD2, 6 bases. Germline assignment: CDR1 SNHLY and CDR2 FYNNEI. V was clipped by 6 bases and J by 9 bases, with 18 bases between them. There are 13 residues in the CDR3. The CDR3 protein is CASRSTSSAGQYF. CDR3 nucleotide sequence: TGTGCCAGCAGGTCGACTAGTTCTGCAGGGCAGTACTTC.

This clone has only a few counts. Germline is not matched at one junction end, which may reflect a read error. CDR3 coding DNA: TGCAGCGTTGACGAGTCTACAAACTTT. Amino acids: CSVDESTNF. This rearrangement joins TRBV29-1 to TRBJ1-1, with D hard to call. CDR1 and CDR2 from the germline V gene are SQVTM and ANQGSEA. This CDR3 is 9 amino acids long.

The CDR3 is CASSEAFRGGYTF. DNA of the CDR3: TGTGCCAGCAGTGAAGCGTTTCGGGGTGGCTACACCTTC. This sequence joins TRBV6-1 and TRBJ1-2; no firm D call. Between the trimmed V and J ends, which lost 0 bases and 7 bases, there was a span of 9 bases. The CDR3 has 13 amino acids. Germline lookup yields CDR1 MNHNS and CDR2 SASEGT.